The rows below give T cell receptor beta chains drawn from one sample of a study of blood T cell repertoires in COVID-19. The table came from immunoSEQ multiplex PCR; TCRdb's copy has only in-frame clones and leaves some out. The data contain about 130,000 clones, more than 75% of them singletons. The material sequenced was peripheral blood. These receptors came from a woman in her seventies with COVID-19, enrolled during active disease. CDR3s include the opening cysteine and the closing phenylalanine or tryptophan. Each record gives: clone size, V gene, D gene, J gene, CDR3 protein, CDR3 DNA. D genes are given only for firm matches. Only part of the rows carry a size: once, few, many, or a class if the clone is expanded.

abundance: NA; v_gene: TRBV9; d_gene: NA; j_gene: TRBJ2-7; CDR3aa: CASSVDLGSSYEQYF; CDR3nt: TGTGCCAGCAGCGTAGATTTGGGCAGCTCCTACGAGCAGTACTTC
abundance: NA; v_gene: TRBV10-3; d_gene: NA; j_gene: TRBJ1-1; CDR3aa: CAISAGGEGTEAFF; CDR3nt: TGTGCCATCAGTGCGGGGGGAGAGGGCACTGAAGCTTTCTTT
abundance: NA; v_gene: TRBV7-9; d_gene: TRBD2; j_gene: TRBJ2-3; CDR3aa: CASSRTSFGRTDTQYF; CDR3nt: TGTGCCAGCAGCCGGACTAGTTTTGGGCGCACAGATACGCAGTATTTT
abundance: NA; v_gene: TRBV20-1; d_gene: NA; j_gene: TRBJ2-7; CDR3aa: CSASRDTVYEQYF; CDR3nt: TGCAGTGCTAGTCGGGACACTGTCTACGAGCAGTACTTC
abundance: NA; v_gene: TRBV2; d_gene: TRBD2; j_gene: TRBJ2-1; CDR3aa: CASRERGSPYNEQFF; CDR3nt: TGTGCCAGCAGAGAGCGGGGGAGTCCGTACAATGAGCAGTTCTTC
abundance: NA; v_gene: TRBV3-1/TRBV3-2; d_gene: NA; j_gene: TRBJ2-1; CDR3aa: CASSPSLYNEQFF; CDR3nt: TGTGCCAGCAGCCCCTCCCTATACAATGAGCAGTTCTTC
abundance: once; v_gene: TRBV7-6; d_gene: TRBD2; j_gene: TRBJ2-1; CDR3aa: CASSLLAGLYNEQFF; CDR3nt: TGTGCCAGCAGCTTACTAGCGGGGCTATACAATGAGCAGTTCTTC
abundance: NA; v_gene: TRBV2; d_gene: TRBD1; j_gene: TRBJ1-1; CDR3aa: CASSFDRANTEAFF; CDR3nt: TGTGCCAGCAGTTTTGACAGGGCTAACACTGAAGCTTTCTTT
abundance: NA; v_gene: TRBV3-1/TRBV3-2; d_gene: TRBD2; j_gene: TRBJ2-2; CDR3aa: CASSRGLAGGQNTGELFF; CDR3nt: TGTGCCAGCAGCCGGGGACTAGCGGGGGGACAGAACACCGGGGAGCTGTTTTTT
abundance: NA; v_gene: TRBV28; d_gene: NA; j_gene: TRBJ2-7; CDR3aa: CASSLSGLFEQYF; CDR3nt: TGTGCCAGCAGTTTATCTGGACTTTTTGAGCAGTACTTC
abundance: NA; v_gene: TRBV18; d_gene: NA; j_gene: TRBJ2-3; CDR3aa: CASSLTPQQGSSTDTQYF; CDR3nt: TGTGCCAGCTCACTCACTCCTCAACAGGGTTCTAGCACAGATACGCAGTATTTT
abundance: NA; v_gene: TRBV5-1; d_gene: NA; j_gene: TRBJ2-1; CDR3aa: CASSLGGSASPSYNEQFF; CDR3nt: TGCGCCAGCAGCTTGGGAGGGTCAGCGTCCCCCTCCTACAATGAGCAGTTCTTC
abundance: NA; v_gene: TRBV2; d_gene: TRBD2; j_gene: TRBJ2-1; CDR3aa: CASSEVSGGEQFF; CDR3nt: TGTGCCAGCAGTGAAGTCAGCGGGGGGGAGCAGTTCTTC
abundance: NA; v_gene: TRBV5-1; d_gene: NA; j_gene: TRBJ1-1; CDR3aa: CASSLASSFEAFF; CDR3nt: TGCGCCAGCAGCTTGGCCTCTTCTTTTGAAGCTTTCTTT
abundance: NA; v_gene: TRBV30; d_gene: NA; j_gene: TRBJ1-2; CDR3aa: CAWSVQYGYTF; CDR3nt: TGTGCCTGGAGTGTACAGTATGGCTACACCTTC
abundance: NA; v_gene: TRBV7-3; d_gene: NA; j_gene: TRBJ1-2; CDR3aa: CASSLTAAGDGYTF; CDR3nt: TGTGCCAGCAGCTTAACGGCGGCAGGGGATGGCTACACCTTC
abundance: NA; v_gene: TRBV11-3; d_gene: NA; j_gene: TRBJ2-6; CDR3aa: CASSLEDFKDRHSGANVLTF; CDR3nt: TGTGCCAGCAGCTTAGAAGATTTTAAGGACAGACACTCTGGGGCCAACGTCCTGACTTTC
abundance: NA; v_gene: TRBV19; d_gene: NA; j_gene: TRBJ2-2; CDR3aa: CASRGAHTGELFF; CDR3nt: TGTGCCAGTAGGGGGGCGCACACCGGGGAGCTGTTTTTT
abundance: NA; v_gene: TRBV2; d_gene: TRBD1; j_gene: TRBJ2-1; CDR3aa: CASIRGPEPNEQFF; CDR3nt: TGTGCCAGCATTAGGGGGCCCGAACCCAATGAGCAGTTCTTC
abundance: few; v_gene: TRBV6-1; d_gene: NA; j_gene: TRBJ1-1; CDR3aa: CASSEPYTEAFF; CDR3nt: TGTGCCAGCAGTGAACCCTACACTGAAGCTTTCTTT
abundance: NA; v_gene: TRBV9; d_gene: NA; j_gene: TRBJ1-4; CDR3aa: CASSVGWAGDEKLFF; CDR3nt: TGTGCCAGCAGCGTAGGGTGGGCAGGGGATGAAAAACTGTTTTTT
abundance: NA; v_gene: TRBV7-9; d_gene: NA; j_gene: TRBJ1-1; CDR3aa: CASSLDRQQNTEAFF; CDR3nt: TGTGCCAGCAGCTTAGATAGACAACAGAACACTGAAGCTTTCTTT
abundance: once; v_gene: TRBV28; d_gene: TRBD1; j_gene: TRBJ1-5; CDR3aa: CASNMGQGHQPQHF; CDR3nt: TGTGCCAGCAACATGGGACAGGGGCATCAGCCCCAGCATTTT
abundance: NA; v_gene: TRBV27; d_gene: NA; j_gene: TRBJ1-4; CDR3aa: CASSSSLLEKLFF; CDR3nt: TGTGCCAGCAGCTCGTCTCTTCTCGAAAAACTGTTTTTT
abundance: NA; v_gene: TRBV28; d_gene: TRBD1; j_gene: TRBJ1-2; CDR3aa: CATYWGQIFSNYGYTF; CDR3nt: TGTGCCACCTACTGGGGACAGATCTTCTCTAACTATGGCTACACCTTC
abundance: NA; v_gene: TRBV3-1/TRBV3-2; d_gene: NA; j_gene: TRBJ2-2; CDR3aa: CASSQVAANTGELFF; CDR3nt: TGTGCCAGCAGCCAAGTAGCAGCAAACACCGGGGAGCTGTTTTTT
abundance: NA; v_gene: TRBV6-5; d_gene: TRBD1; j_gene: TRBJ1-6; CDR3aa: CASHPGGNSPLHF; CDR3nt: TGTGCCAGCCACCCAGGGGGCAATTCACCCCTCCACTTT
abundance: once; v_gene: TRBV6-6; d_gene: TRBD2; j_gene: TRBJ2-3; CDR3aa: CASSRLAGVSTDTQYF; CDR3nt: TGTGCCAGCAGCCGACTAGCGGGCGTTAGCACAGATACGCAGTATTTT
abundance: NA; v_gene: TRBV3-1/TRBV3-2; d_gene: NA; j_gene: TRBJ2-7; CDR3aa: CASSQEGTRTSEQYF; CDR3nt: TGTGCCAGCAGCCAAGAGGGGACACGGACCTCGGAGCAGTACTTC
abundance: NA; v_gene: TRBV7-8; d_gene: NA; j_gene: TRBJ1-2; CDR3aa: CASSSGGSYGYTF; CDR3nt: TGTGCCAGCAGCTCGGGGGGCAGCTATGGCTACACCTTC
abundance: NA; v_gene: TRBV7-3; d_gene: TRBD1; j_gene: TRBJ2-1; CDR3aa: CASSIDRGLHNEQFF; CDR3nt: TGTGCCAGCAGCATTGACAGGGGGCTTCACAATGAGCAGTTCTTC
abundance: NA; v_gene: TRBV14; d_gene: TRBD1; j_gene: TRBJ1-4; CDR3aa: CASSQAAGQGNEKLFF; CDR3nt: TGTGCCAGCAGCCAAGCCGCGGGACAGGGAAATGAAAAACTGTTTTTT
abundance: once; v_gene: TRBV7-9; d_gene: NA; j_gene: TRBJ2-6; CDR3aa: CASSLGAGANVLTF; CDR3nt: TGTGCCAGCAGCTTAGGGGCCGGGGCCAACGTCCTGACTTTC
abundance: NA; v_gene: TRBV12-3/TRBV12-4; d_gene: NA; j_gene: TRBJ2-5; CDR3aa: CASSASFQETQYF; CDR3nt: TGTGCCAGCAGCGCCAGTTTCCAAGAGACCCAGTACTTC
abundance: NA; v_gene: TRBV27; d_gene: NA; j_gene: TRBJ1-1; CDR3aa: CASSPPGYTEAFF; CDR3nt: TGTGCCAGCAGCCCCCCAGGGTACACTGAAGCTTTCTTT
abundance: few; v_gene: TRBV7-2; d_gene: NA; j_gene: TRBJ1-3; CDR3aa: CASSLVLASSGNTIYF; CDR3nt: TGTGCCAGCAGCTTAGTTCTGGCTAGCTCTGGAAACACCATATATTTT
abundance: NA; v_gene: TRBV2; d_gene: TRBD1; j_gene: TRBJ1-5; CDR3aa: CASSEVGQGGSPQHF; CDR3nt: TGTGCCAGCAGTGAAGTTGGACAGGGGGGATCGCCCCAGCATTTT
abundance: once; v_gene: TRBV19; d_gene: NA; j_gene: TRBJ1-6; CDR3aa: CASSTQPNSPLHF; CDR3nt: TGTGCCAGTAGTACACAGCCAAATTCACCCCTCCACTTT
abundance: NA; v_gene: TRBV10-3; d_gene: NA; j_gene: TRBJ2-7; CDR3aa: CAISEEGYEQYF; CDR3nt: TGTGCCATCAGTGAGGAGGGCTACGAGCAGTACTTC
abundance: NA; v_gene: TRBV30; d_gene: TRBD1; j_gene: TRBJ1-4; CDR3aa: CAWRKGQGAEKLFF; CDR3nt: TGTGCCTGGAGAAAGGGACAGGGGGCTGAAAAACTGTTTTTT
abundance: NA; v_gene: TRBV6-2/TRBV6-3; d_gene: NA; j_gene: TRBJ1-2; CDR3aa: CASSYSKGIPNYGYTF; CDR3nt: TGTGCCAGCAGTTACTCGAAGGGGATTCCTAACTATGGCTACACCTTC
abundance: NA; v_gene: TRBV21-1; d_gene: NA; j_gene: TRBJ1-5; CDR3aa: CASSKEDPQGYNQPQHF; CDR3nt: TGTGCCAGCAGCAAAGAAGACCCCCAGGGCTATAATCAGCCCCAGCATTTT
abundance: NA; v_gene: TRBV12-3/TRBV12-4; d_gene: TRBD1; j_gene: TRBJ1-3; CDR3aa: CASSRTGGNTIYF; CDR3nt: TGTGCCAGCAGTCGGACAGGGGGAAACACCATATATTTT
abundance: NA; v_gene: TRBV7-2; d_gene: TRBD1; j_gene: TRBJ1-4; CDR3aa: CASSLGQGETGILFF; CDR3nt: TGTGCCAGCAGCTTAGGTCAGGGGGAAACGGGAATCCTGTTTTTT
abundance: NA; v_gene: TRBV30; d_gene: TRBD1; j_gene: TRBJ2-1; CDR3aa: CAWATGGRNNEQFF; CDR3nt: TGTGCCTGGGCCACAGGGGGAAGAAACAATGAGCAGTTCTTC
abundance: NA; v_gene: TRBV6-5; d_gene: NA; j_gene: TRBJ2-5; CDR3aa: CASRKELRETQYF; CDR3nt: TGTGCCAGCAGGAAAGAATTGAGGGAGACCCAGTACTTC
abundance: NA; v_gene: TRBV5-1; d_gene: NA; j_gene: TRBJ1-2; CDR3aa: CASRLQTGYNYGYTF; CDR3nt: TGCGCCAGCAGGCTTCAGACAGGATACAACTATGGCTACACCTTC
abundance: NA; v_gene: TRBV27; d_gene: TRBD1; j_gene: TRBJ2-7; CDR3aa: CASRFGTGPYEQYF; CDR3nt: TGTGCCAGCAGATTTGGGACAGGGCCCTACGAGCAGTACTTC
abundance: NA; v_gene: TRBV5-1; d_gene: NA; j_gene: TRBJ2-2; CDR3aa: CASSLQGYGTGELFF; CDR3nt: TGCGCCAGCAGCTTACAGGGCTATGGCACCGGGGAGCTGTTTTTT
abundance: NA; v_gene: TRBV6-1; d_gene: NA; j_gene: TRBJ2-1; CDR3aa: CASSETIVRNEQFF; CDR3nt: TGTGCCAGCAGTGAAACCATCGTCAGGAATGAGCAGTTCTTC
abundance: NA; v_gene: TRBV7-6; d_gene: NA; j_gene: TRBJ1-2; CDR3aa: CASSPVFGVNIHYGYTF; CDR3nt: TGTGCCAGCAGCCCTGTTTTCGGGGTGAATATACACTATGGCTACACCTTC
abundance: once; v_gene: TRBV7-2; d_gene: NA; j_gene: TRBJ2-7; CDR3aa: CASSVDISRLDLYEQYF; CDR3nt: TGTGCCAGCAGCGTCGACATCTCGAGACTAGACCTCTACGAGCAGTACTTC
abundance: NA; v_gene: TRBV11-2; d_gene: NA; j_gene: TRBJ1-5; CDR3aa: CASSLDYSNQPQHF; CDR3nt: TGTGCCAGCAGCTTAGACTATAGCAATCAGCCCCAGCATTTT
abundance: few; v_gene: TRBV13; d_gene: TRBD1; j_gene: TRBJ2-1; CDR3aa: CASSAGQGAYNEQFF; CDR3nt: TGTGCCAGCAGCGCCGGACAGGGAGCCTACAATGAGCAGTTCTTC
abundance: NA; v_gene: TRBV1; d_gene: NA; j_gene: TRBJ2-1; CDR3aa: CTSSQEPGDSGGVSAPCEQFF; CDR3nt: TGCACCAGCAGCCAAGAACCCGGGGATAGCGGGGGGGTATCTGCTCCCTGCGAGCAGTTCTTC